By share of the sample, the clone carrying this T cell receptor (beta chain) is medium-sized. The antigen remains undetermined. The CDR3 length is 12 residues. Germline CDR1 MNHNS, CDR2 SASEGT. The V gene lost 6 bases and the J gene lost 0 bases, with 6 bases spanning the gap. Participants living with HIV all received treatment in the United States. The data were obtained in a study of long-term antiretroviral therapy in people with HIV. Investigators performed immunoSEQ version v3.0 at survey level. Sequencing used immunoSEQ multiplex PCR; TCRdb keeps in-frame clones, though not all of them. The sample shows about 33,000 clones, about 74% of them seen only once. Whole-study results and caveats: Once patients were on ART, diversity went higher but still fell short of transplant donor controls.

This material consisted of unsorted PBMCs, taken 2 years after starting antiretroviral therapy. V usage is TRBV6-1 and J usage is TRBJ2-7; tentatively, D is TRBD1 (6 bases). This sequence was found in a woman in her 50s with HIV. CDR3 loop: CASRQGSYEQYF. The DNA for the CDR3 is TGTGCCAGCAGACAGGGCTCCTACGAGCAGTACTTC.